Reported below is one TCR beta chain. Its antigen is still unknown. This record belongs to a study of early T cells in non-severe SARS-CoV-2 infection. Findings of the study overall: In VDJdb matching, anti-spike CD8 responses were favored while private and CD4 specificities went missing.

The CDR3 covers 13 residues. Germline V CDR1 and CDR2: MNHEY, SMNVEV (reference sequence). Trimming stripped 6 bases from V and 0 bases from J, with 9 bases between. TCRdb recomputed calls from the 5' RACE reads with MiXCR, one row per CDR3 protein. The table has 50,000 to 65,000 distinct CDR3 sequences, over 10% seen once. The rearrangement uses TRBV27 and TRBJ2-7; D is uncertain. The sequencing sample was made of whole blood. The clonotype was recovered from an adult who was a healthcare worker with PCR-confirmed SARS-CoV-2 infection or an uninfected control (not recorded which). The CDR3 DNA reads TGTGCCAGCAGCGAGGACGGCTCCTACGAGCAGTACTTC. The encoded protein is CASSEDGSYEQYF.